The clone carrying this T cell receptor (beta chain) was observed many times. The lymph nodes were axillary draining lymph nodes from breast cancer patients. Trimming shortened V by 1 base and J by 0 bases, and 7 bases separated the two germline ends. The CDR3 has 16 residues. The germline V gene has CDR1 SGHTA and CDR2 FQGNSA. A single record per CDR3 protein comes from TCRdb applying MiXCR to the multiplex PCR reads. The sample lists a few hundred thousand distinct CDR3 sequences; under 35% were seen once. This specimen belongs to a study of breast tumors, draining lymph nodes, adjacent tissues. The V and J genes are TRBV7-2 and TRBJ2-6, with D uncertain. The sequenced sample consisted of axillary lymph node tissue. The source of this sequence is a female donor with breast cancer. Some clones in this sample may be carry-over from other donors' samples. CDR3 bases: TGTGCCAGCAGCTTAGGTCCAGCCTCTGGGGCCAACGTCCTGACTTTC. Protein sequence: CASSLGPASGANVLTF.